This T cell receptor (beta chain) was profiled in a study of metastatic and nonmetastatic thyroid tumors (TCRdb year 2020). Regarding the complete study: Repertoires were compared across peripheral blood and tumor or nodule tissue samples from malignant and benign thyroid patients.

Before undergoing thyroid surgery, none of the patients had been given any kind of treatment. The study retrospectively analysed patient clinical samples collected from about 2012 to 2018 using T-cell receptor beta sequencing. The library was made by PCR. Sequencing relied on an Illumina HiSeq 4000. High-throughput sequencing was used to profile the TCR beta-chain CDR3 region of every patient. As for the original processing: Drawing on CDR3 differences between clinicopathological groups, the researchers built a classifier meant to tell apart patients with distant-metastatic papillary thyroid cancer. The Shannon index was used to assess repertoire diversity, and the Morisita-Horn index was used to assess tumor-blood repertoire similarity. Using fastp at Q25 and MiXCR, TCRdb reprocessed the public reads and kept productive beta chains. The V and J calls here are based on TCRdb, not the publication. The sample table contains around 17,000 clones; only one count was recorded for roughly 12% of them. The top ten hold 25% to 30% of the sample.

The table lists this clone with a few counts. What this receptor recognizes is not known. This may arise from a read error, as a much more abundant clone is one base away. The sample has other DNA sequences that encode this CDR3 too. The study at large found these results: TCR beta diversity was reported as significantly higher in malignant tumors than in benign nodules, in both blood and tumor samples.

The sequencing sample was made of blood. This receptor was obtained from a female donor with papillary thyroid cancer or a benign thyroid nodule (not recorded which). Some clones in this sample may be carry-over from other donors' samples.

Here the CDR3 is given as CASSYTGQYVEAFF. In nucleotide form, the sequence is TGCGCCAGCAGCTACACAGGACAGTATGTTGAAGCTTTCTTT. The rearrangement joined TRBV3-1 to TRBJ1-1; the D region possibly corresponds to TRBD1 (6 bases align). The CDR3 covers 14 residues, taking in both the cysteine and the phenylalanine. Only the CDR3 DNA is retained, 42 bases long and in frame from the first base. Sequences LGHDT (CDR1) and YNNKEL (CDR2) are obtained from the germline V gene (reference sequence).